This T cell receptor (beta chain) appears in the sequencing data of a study of OX40 agonist ivuxolimab in advanced cancers. Study context: Past anti-PD-1, anti-PD-L1 or anti-CTLA-4 therapy was accepted, and 40% to 45% had received some. Three patients, one with hepatocellular carcinoma and two with cutaneous melanoma, responded partially.

This CDR3 spans 14 amino acids. CDR1 is GTSNPN, CDR2 SVGIG, per germline (reference sequence). The trim removed 2 bases at V and 2 bases at J, leaving 3 bases unmatched. Whole-study results and caveats: The authors did not determine the antigen specificity of the expanded peripheral T cells.

A remark on this clone: The antigen is unknown.

Measured with immunoSEQ multiplex PCR; TCRdb has only the in-frame clones, and not every one. The sample lists roughly 87,000 clones, approximately 90% occurring once. This chain uses TRBV30 with TRBJ1-3; 7 bases map to TRBD1. Specimen: CD4+ or CD8+ T cells sorted from blood, collected in a trial of the OX40 agonist ivuxolimab. The clonotype comes from an adult with an advanced solid tumor such as melanoma, head and neck, liver or kidney cancer. CDR3 DNA sequence: TGTGCCTGGAGTATAGGGACAGCTGGAAACACCATATATTTT. This gives the protein CAWSIGTAGNTIYF.